The 17 T cell receptor beta chains below all came from one sample that was sequenced in a study of blood T cell repertoires in COVID-19. The method was immunoSEQ multiplex PCR; TCRdb's version includes in-frame clones alone and lacks a portion of them. The table lists some 150,000 clones, roughly 87% of them singletons. The sample was PBMCs or T cells enriched from blood (not recorded which). All receptors derive from a human donor with acute COVID-19. The donor label of this sample is uncertain.

V and J are TRBV7-2 and TRBJ1-2; 9 nucleotides match TRBD1. The V and J ends lost 5 bases and 0 bases, in that order; junction bases with no gene match: 7. Germline V gives CDR1 SGHTA, CDR2 FQGNSA. There are 16 residues in the CDR3. Here the CDR3 DNA reads TGTGCCAGCAGCCTTCGACAGGGGGAAGCTAACTATGGCTACACCTTC. This sequence encodes CASSLRQGEANYGYTF.

With respect to this clone: At one end the junction does not follow the germline gene, possibly because of a read error. The V call is TRBV15, the J call TRBJ2-5, with TRBD2 matching over 8 bases. CDR3 length: 15 residues. Germline V gene sequence: CDR1 LNHNV, CDR2 YYDKDF (reference sequence). In DNA form, the CDR3 reads TGTGCCACCAGTAGAGGGCGGGGGGATGGCAAGACCCAGTACTTC. It yields the protein CATSRGRGDGKTQYF.

The CDR3 here is CASSQSREADYGYTF. DNA for the CDR3: TGTGCCAGCTCACAATCCAGGGAGGCGGACTATGGCTACACCTTC. The rearrangement uses TRBV18 and TRBJ1-2; tentative D call: TRBD1 (5 bases). Trimming shortened V by 4 bases and J by 3 bases, and 15 bases separated the two germline ends. CDR3 length: 15 residues. Germline loops: CDR1 KGHSH, CDR2 LQKENI.

The chain couples TRBV6-1 to TRBJ1-4, with 10 positions matching TRBD1. CDR3 length equals 15 residues. CDR1 and CDR2 from the germline V gene are MNHNS and SASEGT. V shed 3 bases, J shed 8 bases, and the junction held 6 bases outside the gene matches. CDR3 sequence reads: CASSEGQGIKEKLFF. For the CDR3, the DNA is TGTGCCAGCAGTGAGGGACAGGGGATTAAAGAAAAACTGTTTTTT.

This chain uses TRBV6-5 with TRBJ1-6; D is undetermined. This CDR3 has 16 amino acids. Trimming left V 2 bases short and J 4 bases short, with 12 bases between. CDR1 is MNHEY and CDR2 is SVGAGI in the germline V gene. CDR3: CASSYGEAVYNSPLHF. For the CDR3, the DNA is TGTGCCAGCAGTTACGGGGAGGCTGTGTATAATTCACCCCTCCACTTT.

This chain connects TRBV30 to TRBJ1-3, with a possible D match to TRBD1 (5 bases). Germline V gene lookup returns CDR1 GTSNPN and CDR2 SVGIG (reference sequence). The CDR3 length is 13 residues. V was shortened by 5 bases and J by 4 bases, with 12 bases between the two germline ends. The CDR3 region is CAWGGSEGNTIYF. The CDR3 nucleotides read TGTGCCTGGGGGGGGAGTGAGGGAAACACCATATATTTT.

The chain couples TRBV28 to TRBJ1-3; D gene uncertain. V dropped 4 bases and J dropped 0 bases, with 10 bases sitting between them. Germline V gene lookup returns CDR1 MDHEN and CDR2 SYDVKM. The CDR3 covers 15 residues. The CDR3 protein is CASSSQAFSGNTIYF. CDR3 sequence (DNA): TGTGCCAGCAGTTCCCAGGCTTTCTCTGGAAACACCATATATTTT.

This chain connects TRBV12-3 or TRBV12-4 to TRBJ2-1, with D hard to call. V was clipped by 6 bases and J by 9 bases, with 9 bases between them. The CDR3 sequence is 11 residues long. CDR3 residues: CASSPRSEQFF. In DNA, the CDR3 is TGTGCCAGCAGCCCTAGAAGTGAGCAGTTCTTC.

This rearrangement joins TRBV5-1 to TRBJ2-1; 9 nucleotides agree with TRBD2. Trimming removed 1 base from V and 6 bases from J; junction bases left unmatched: 5. This CDR3 has 15 amino acids. Looked up from germline, CDR1 is SGHRS and CDR2 is YFSETQ. CDR3 residues: CASSLKAGGFNEQFF. In DNA, the CDR3 is TGCGCCAGCAGCTTGAAGGCGGGGGGGTTCAATGAGCAGTTCTTC. The full variable domain, in which reference TRBV5-1 and TRBJ2-1 provide the parts outside the CDR3, is KAGVTQTPRYLIKTRGQQVTLSCSPISGHRSVSWYQQTPGQGLQFLFEYFSETQRNKGNFPGRFSGRQFSNSRSEMNVSTLELGDSALYLCASSLKAGGFNEQFFGPGTRLTVL.

V usage is TRBV11-2 and J usage is TRBJ2-7, with TRBD1 as a possible D gene (6 bases). The CDR3 sequence is 15 residues long. Trimming stripped 2 bases from V and 2 bases from J, with 13 bases between. Germline CDR1 and CDR2: SGHAT and FQNNGV. The CDR3 DNA is TGTGCCAGCAGCTTATCGGACAGTCGAGCCTACGAGCAGTACTTC. Amino acid sequence: CASSLSDSRAYEQYF.

V gene TRBV4-2 combines with J gene TRBJ1-5; D might be TRBD1 (5 bases). The V gene's germline CDR1 is LGHNA and CDR2 YNFKEQ. The CDR3 is made up of 15 amino acids. The V gene lost 2 bases and the J gene lost 0 bases, with 8 bases spanning the gap. The CDR3 loop reads CASSQTGNSNQPQHF. CDR3 nucleotide sequence: TGTGCCAGCAGCCAAACAGGAAATAGCAATCAGCCCCAGCATTTT.

This clone has a single count. The rearrangement links TRBV19 to TRBJ1-5; 8 nucleotides match TRBD1. This CDR3 is built from 21 residues. Germline CDR1 LNHDA, CDR2 SQIVND (reference sequence). Losses at the gene ends were 4 bases for V and 5 bases for J; bases not matched to a gene: 25. The CDR3 DNA is TGTGCCAGTAGTAAGGCTAGGACAGGGCCCCGGTGGCCCACAGCCTATCAGCCCCAGCATTTT. It encodes CASSKARTGPRWPTAYQPQHF.

The V gene is TRBV7-9, the J gene TRBJ1-1; TRBD1 matches at 9 bases. V was clipped by 1 base and J by 5 bases; unmatched bases: 2. The CDR3 totals 14 residues. Per germline, CDR1 SEHNR and CDR2 FQNEAQ (reference sequence). The CDR3 is CASSLGGQGTEAFF. The DNA of the CDR3 is TGTGCCAGCAGCTTAGGAGGACAGGGGACTGAAGCTTTCTTT.

V usage is TRBV4-2 and J usage is TRBJ1-2, with D perhaps TRBD1 (5 bases). The length of the CDR3 is 15 residues. Germline CDR1 reads LGHNA; CDR2 reads YNFKEQ. V was clipped by 0 bases and J by 8 bases, with 16 bases between them. Here the CDR3 reads CASSQEQGAGHGYTF. The DNA for the CDR3 is TGTGCCAGCAGCCAAGAGCAAGGGGCAGGACACGGCTACACCTTC.

This chain uses TRBV5-1 with TRBJ2-2, with 8 bases aligning to TRBD1. Germline V gives CDR1 SGHRS, CDR2 YFSETQ. CDR3 length: 15 amino acids. Trimming at V came to 5 bases and at J to 6 bases, leaving 9 bases not matched to a gene. For the CDR3, the DNA is TGCGCCAGCAGTCCGGACAGGGTTGACTCCGGGGAGCTGTTTTTT. Its protein product is CASSPDRVDSGELFF.

V is TRBV7-9 and J is TRBJ1-4; D possibly corresponds to TRBD1 (5 bases). This CDR3 region has 14 residues. Germline V lookup: CDR1 SEHNR, CDR2 FQNEAQ (reference sequence). V shed 7 bases and J shed 0 bases, with 9 bases lying between them. The CDR3 region has the DNA TGTGCCAGCATCGACAGTGCAACTAATGAAAAACTGTTTTTT. Translating it yields CASIDSATNEKLFF.

V is TRBV6-2 or TRBV6-3 and J is TRBJ2-5; 12 bases match TRBD2. The germline V gene encodes CDR1 MNHEY and CDR2 SVGEGT. Trimming took 6 bases from V and 0 from J; bases not matched to a gene: 5. The CDR3 consists of 16 residues. CDR3 sequence reads: CASSALAGGDQETQYF. Written as DNA, the CDR3 is TGTGCCAGCAGCGCACTAGCGGGGGGTGACCAAGAGACCCAGTACTTC.